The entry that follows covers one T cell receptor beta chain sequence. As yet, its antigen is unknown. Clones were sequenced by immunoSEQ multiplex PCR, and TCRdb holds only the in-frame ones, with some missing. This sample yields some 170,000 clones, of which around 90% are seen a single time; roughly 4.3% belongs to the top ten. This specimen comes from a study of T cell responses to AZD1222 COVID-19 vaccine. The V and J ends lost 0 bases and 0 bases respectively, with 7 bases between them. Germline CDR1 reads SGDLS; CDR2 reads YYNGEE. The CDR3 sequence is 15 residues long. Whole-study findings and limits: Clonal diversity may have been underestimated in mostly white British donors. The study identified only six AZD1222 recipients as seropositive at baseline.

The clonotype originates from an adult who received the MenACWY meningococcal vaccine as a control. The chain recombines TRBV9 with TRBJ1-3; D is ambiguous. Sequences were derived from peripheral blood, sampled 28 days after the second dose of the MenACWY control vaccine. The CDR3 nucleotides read TGTGCCAGCAGCGTAGAGGTCGTCTCTGGAAACACCATATATTTT. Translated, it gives CASSVEVVSGNTIYF.